One TCR beta chain is described in this entry. As handled by the study authors: By means of reference gene primer amplification, nucleated cell counts were estimated. Data came from immunoSEQ multiplex PCR; TCRdb stores just in-frame clones and leaves some out. V and J calls and clone size come straight from that table; D and trimming were deduced from the DNA. The profile shows about 53,000 clones, approximately 90% of them singletons. The sample originates from a study of blood T cell repertoires in COVID-19. For the study at large: T cells, B-cell-depleted T cells, or PBMCs provided the cDNA or gDNA that served as material.

With 0 bases removed from V and 4 bases from J, the gap between germline ends came to 10 bases. Germline-derived CDR1 and CDR2 are MNHEY and SMNVEV (reference sequence). The CDR3 is 14 residues long. The sample was peripheral blood. This clonotype originated in a man aged 50 or older with acute or convalescent COVID-19. This chain joins TRBV27 and TRBJ2-7; weak D call: TRBD2 (6 bases). The CDR3 sequence is CASSLSGSGYEQYF. The DNA of the CDR3 is TGTGCCAGCAGTTTATCGGGGAGCGGGTACGAGCAGTACTTC.